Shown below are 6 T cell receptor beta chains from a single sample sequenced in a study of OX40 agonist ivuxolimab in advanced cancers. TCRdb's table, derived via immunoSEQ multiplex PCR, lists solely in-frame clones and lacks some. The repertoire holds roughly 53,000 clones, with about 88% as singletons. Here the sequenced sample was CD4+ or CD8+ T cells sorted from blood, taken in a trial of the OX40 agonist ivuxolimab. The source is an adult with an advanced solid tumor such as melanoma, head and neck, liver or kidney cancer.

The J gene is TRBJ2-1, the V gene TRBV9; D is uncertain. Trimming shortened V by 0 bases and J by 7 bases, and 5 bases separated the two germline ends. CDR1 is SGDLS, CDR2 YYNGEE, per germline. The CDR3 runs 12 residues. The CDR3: CASSVVQNEQFF. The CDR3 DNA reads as TGTGCCAGCAGCGTAGTCCAGAATGAGCAGTTCTTC.

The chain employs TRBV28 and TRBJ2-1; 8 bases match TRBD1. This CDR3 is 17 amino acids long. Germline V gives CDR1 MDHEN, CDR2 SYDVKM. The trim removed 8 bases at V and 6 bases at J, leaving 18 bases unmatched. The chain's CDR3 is CASAEDRAAFHGNEQFF. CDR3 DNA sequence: TGTGCCAGCGCCGAGGACAGGGCGGCCTTTCACGGCAATGAGCAGTTCTTC.

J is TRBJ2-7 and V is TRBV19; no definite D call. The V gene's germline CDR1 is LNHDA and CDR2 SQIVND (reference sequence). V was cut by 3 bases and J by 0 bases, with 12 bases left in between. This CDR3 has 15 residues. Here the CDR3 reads CASSIGPQSSYEQYF. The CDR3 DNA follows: TGTGCCAGTAGTATTGGGCCACAAAGCTCCTACGAGCAGTACTTC.

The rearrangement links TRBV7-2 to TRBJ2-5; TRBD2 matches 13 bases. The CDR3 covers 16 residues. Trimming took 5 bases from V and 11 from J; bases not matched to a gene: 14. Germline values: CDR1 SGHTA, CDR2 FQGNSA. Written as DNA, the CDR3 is TGTGCCAGCAGCACCCCAGGACTAGCGGGAGCTGGGGAGCAGTACTTC. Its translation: CASSTPGLAGAGEQYF.

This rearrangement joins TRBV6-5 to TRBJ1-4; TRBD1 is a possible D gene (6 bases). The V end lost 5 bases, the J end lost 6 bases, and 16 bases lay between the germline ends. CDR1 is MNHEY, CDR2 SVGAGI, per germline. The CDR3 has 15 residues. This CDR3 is CASSQDRLGHEKLFF. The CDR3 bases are TGTGCCAGCAGTCAAGACAGGCTAGGGCATGAAAAACTGTTTTTT.

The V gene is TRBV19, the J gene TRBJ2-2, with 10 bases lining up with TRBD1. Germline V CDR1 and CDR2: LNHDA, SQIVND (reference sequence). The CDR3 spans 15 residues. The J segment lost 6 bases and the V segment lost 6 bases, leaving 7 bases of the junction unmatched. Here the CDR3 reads CASRLMTGGPGELFF. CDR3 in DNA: TGTGCCAGTAGACTTATGACAGGGGGCCCCGGGGAGCTGTTTTTT.